A selection of T cell receptor beta chains follows, all from one sample in a study of blood T cell repertoires in COVID-19. Some clones are missing from TCRdb's copy, which holds only in-frame ones; the method was immunoSEQ multiplex PCR. The sample records around 150,000 clones, roughly four fifths being singletons. Material: PBMCs or T cells enriched from blood (not recorded which). These receptors originate from a woman between 45 and 65 years old with acute COVID-19. The conserved cysteine and the conserved F or W are not part of the CDR3 here. Fields, in order: CDR3 protein, V gene, J gene.

ASSPPEPADTQY	TRBV18	TRBJ2-3
ASSLTVNSGNTIY	TRBV7-9	TRBJ1-3
ASSLSSGGSGYT	TRBV5-4	TRBJ1-2
ASFSTGGPNQQF	TRBV25-1	TRBJ2-1
ASSMTGDQPQH	TRBV11-2	TRBJ1-5
ASSPGVVADEQF	TRBV2	TRBJ2-1
ASSLDLSSYNEQF	TRBV11-1	TRBJ2-1
ASSKPGQGIREQY	TRBV28	TRBJ2-7
ASSQVSTGGLDGELF	TRBV3-1/TRBV3-2	TRBJ2-2
ASSPSPGTLYEQY	TRBV7-3	TRBJ2-7
ASSQNPGQGSTEAF	TRBV6-2/TRBV6-3	TRBJ1-1
ASSQFGTVNTGELF	TRBV4-2	TRBJ2-2
ASSSSLAGVYNEQF	TRBV9	TRBJ2-1
ASSLEAGGNSPLH	TRBV5-1	TRBJ1-6
ASSAINRGQGAQDTQY	TRBV6-1	TRBJ2-3
ASSPGGGAPYEQY	TRBV27	TRBJ2-7
ASSRDRSFTGELF	TRBV18	TRBJ2-2
ASSLVAISSRNEQF	TRBV7-8	TRBJ2-1
ASSDRRTEGYGYT	TRBV9	TRBJ1-2
ASSLVPPSSGYGYT	TRBV18	TRBJ1-2
ASSYIGSSPLH	TRBV6-2/TRBV6-3	TRBJ1-6
ASSQSGQFQETQY	TRBV3-1/TRBV3-2	TRBJ2-5
ASSSSSGRYEQY	TRBV2	TRBJ2-7
PLQGAKNIQY	TRBV6-5	TRBJ2-4
ASSQEGVLASQETQY	TRBV4-1	TRBJ2-5
ASIIAGGGAGELF	TRBV10-2	TRBJ2-2
ASGDRASNSPLH	TRBV19	TRBJ1-6
ATSRGRGGSYEQY	TRBV15	TRBJ2-7
ASSHRMPGGSQETQY	TRBV4-1	TRBJ2-5
ASSNPAGGGTTDTQY	TRBV7-2	TRBJ2-3
ASSRTSGLYEQY	TRBV2	TRBJ2-7
ASSPLSGSVNEQF	TRBV3-1/TRBV3-2	TRBJ2-1
SVETLAGRYEQY	TRBV29-1	TRBJ2-7
ASSTGQGLNGYT	TRBV5-1	TRBJ1-2
ASSQAGEQF	TRBV3-1/TRBV3-2	TRBJ2-1
ASSLRQDYNEQF	TRBV4-3	TRBJ2-1
ASSLFEAANTGELF	TRBV7-8	TRBJ2-2
ASSMRTGSTEAF	TRBV19	TRBJ1-1
AISAGTGRIYNEQF	TRBV10-3	TRBJ2-1
AAHREGEMNTEAF	TRBV6-5	TRBJ1-1
ASSFENRRAPYEQY	TRBV28	TRBJ2-7
SVGSDRGPGYEKLF	TRBV29-1	TRBJ1-4
ASSKISGGWYT	TRBV21-1	TRBJ1-2
ASSIARLGGYNEQF	TRBV19	TRBJ2-1
ASRGGGGYGYT	TRBV25-1	TRBJ1-2
ASSYGSVSNEKLF	TRBV6-6	TRBJ1-4
SVIGDSYGYT	TRBV29-1	TRBJ1-2
ASSPAGQGRHEQY	TRBV18	TRBJ2-7
ASSWTSGSSEQY	TRBV13	TRBJ2-7
ATSRGGTGGETQY	TRBV15	TRBJ2-5
ASTPDREYTQY	TRBV12-3/TRBV12-4	TRBJ2-3